This TCR beta chain was recovered during a study of T cell changes during pregnancy in multiple sclerosis. The CDR3 totals 19 residues. After removal of 0 bases from V and 3 bases from J, the junction contained 14 bases not matched to a gene. CDR1 GTSNPN and CDR2 SVGIG come from the germline V gene (reference sequence). Repertoires were generated with immunoSEQ multiplex PCR, while TCRdb's copy carries only in-frame clones and drops some. The sample consists of 40,000 to 55,000 clones, more than 80% of them appearing once. The material sequenced was CD4+ T cells from peripheral blood mononuclear cells, taken before pregnancy. The J gene is TRBJ2-4, the V gene TRBV30; 10 bases are shared with TRBD2. The sequence came from a female donor with multiple sclerosis, enrolled in a pregnancy study. CDR3 nucleotides: TGTGCCTGGAGTGTCCGAAAGGCTAGCGGGAGATCTAGCAAAAACATTCAGTACTTC. Translation: CAWSVRKASGRSSKNIQYF. The full variable domain, in which reference TRBV30 and TRBJ2-4 provide the parts outside the CDR3, is SQTIHQWPATLVQPVGSPLSLECTVEGTSNPNLYWYRQAAGRGLQLLFYSVGIGQISSEVPQNLSASRPQDRQFILSSKKLLLSDSGFYLCAWSVRKASGRSSKNIQYFGAGTRLSVL.